Reported below is one TCR beta chain. The record originates from a study of cytomegalovirus exposure and HLA in healthy donors. The PCR made use of 60 Vbeta and 13 Jbeta primers. Measured with immunoSEQ multiplex PCR; TCRdb has only the in-frame clones, and not every one. The table includes roughly 190,000 clones, roughly 85% detected once. The CDR3 sequence is 13 residues long. The V end was cut by 6 bases, the J end by 7 bases, with 13 bases between. The V gene's germline CDR1 is SGHVS and CDR2 FQNEAQ. Sequencing was performed on PBMCs. The chain recombines TRBV7-8 with TRBJ2-1, with D possibly TRBD2 on 5 matching bases. The source is a woman younger than 35 in good health and CMV-seronegative. DNA for the CDR3: TGTGCCAGCAGTGTGGAGGTGGGGAATGAGCAGTTCTTC. Protein product: CASSVEVGNEQFF.